This entry features one T cell receptor (beta chain) sequence. Its antigen remains unidentified. Germline V gene data show CDR1 as SGHNT and CDR2 as YENEEA. The germline V and J ends were trimmed by 1 base and 2 bases, with 6 bases remaining between them. There are 13 residues in the CDR3. Researchers ran the PCR with 60 Vbeta and 13 Jbeta primers. This table comes from immunoSEQ multiplex PCR, and its TCRdb copy is limited to in-frame clones, with some not included. The sample lists some 100,000 clones, 84% occurring once. The sample originates from a study of cytomegalovirus exposure and HLA in healthy donors. Study results and caveats: The study flagged some 170 TCR beta chains as cytomegalovirus-associated.

The clonotype comes from a woman between 18 and 29 years old in good health and CMV-seronegative. This chain links TRBV11-3 with TRBJ2-7; possible D gene TRBD1, 5 bases. Sample: PBMCs. The CDR3 loop reads CASSLAGTYEQYF. CDR3 DNA: TGTGCCAGCAGCTTAGCAGGGACCTACGAGCAGTACTTC. The full variable domain, rest sourced from reference TRBV11-3 and TRBJ2-7, is EAGVVQSPRYKIIEKKQPVAFWCNPISGHNTLYWYLQNLGQGPELLIRYENEEAVDDSQLPKDRFSAERLKGVDSTLKIQPAELGDSAVYLCASSLAGTYEQYFGPGTRLTVT.